One and the same sample provided the 9 T cell receptor beta chains below, sequenced in a study of shared clonotypes between healthy human individuals. The table came from immunoSEQ multiplex PCR; TCRdb's copy has only in-frame clones and leaves some out. The repertoire holds about 2.3 million clones, with less than 95% as singletons. Sample: naive CD4+ T cells from PBMCs. Subset described: CD45RA+ positively selected. All receptors derive from a young man in good health. Some clones in this sample may be carry-over from other donors' samples.

J is TRBJ2-1 and V is TRBV9, with D possibly being TRBD1 (5 bases). The CDR3 totals 15 residues. Trimming removed 3 bases from V and 0 bases from J, with 10 bases in between. The germline gives CDR1 SGDLS, CDR2 YYNGEE. This CDR3 is CASSGTPSSYNEQFF. The CDR3 nucleotides are TGTGCCAGCAGCGGGACACCCAGCTCCTACAATGAGCAGTTCTTC.

This clone was counted only a few times. This sequence joins TRBV18 and TRBJ1-2; no clear D gene. This CDR3 is built from 13 residues. With 6 bases removed from V and 8 bases from J, the gap between germline ends came to 16 bases. CDR1 KGHSH and CDR2 LQKENI come from the germline V gene. The CDR3 is CASSVSGERGYTF. For the CDR3, the DNA is TGTGCCAGCTCTGTCTCCGGGGAGCGCGGCTACACCTTC.

The V and J genes are TRBV5-4 and TRBJ2-3; possible D gene TRBD2, 6 bases. The CDR3 has 15 amino acids. V was clipped by 5 bases and J by 0 bases, with 13 bases between them. The germline V gene has CDR1 SGHNT and CDR2 YYREEE (reference sequence). CDR3 nucleotide sequence: TGTGCCAGCAGTAGCGGAATCCCTAGCACAGATACGCAGTATTTT. Protein sequence: CASSSGIPSTDTQYF.

This clone occurred once. V usage is TRBV12-5 and J usage is TRBJ2-5; D remains unclear. V lost 2 bases to trimming and J lost 5 bases, with 6 bases between them. The CDR3 extends over 12 amino acids. Germline V gives CDR1 LGHNT, CDR2 FRNRAP. CDR3 region: CASGLYGETQYF. Here the CDR3 DNA reads TGTGCTAGTGGTTTGTACGGGGAGACCCAGTACTTC.

The rearrangement joins TRBV9 to TRBJ2-7; weak D call: TRBD2 (7 bases). V lost 4 bases, J lost 3 bases, and 17 bases lay in between. The CDR3 contains 15 residues. Germline CDR1 SGDLS, CDR2 YYNGEE. The CDR3 protein is CASSPGRGADYEQYF. The CDR3 DNA sequence: TGTGCCAGCAGCCCCGGTCGGGGGGCGGACTACGAGCAGTACTTC.

This sequence joins TRBV28 and TRBJ1-5, with 8 nucleotides matching TRBD1. The CDR3 loop spans 16 amino acids. The germline gives CDR1 MDHEN, CDR2 SYDVKM. V lost 4 bases to trimming and J lost 2 bases; unmatched junction nucleotides: 7. The DNA for the CDR3 is TGTGCCAGCAGTTCACGGACAGGGAAAGGCAATCAGCCCCAGCATTTT. This sequence encodes CASSSRTGKGNQPQHF.

The chain joins TRBV6-5 to TRBJ1-1, with 8 nucleotides matching TRBD1. Germline V gives CDR1 MNHEY, CDR2 SVGAGI. Trimming at V came to 4 bases and at J to 1 base, leaving 5 bases not matched to a gene. CDR3 length equals 15 residues. CDR3 sequence (DNA): TGTGCCAGCAGTTCAGGGGGCTTAGGGAACACTGAAGCTTTCTTT. This sequence encodes CASSSGGLGNTEAFF.

As regards this clone: The sample carries other DNA sequences with the same CDR3. The rearrangement uses TRBV10-3 and TRBJ2-1; 9 bases are a match to TRBD2. Trimming at V came to 5 bases and at J to 1 base, leaving 0 bases not matched to a gene. The CDR3 loop spans 14 amino acids. Germline loops: CDR1 ENHRY, CDR2 SYGVKD. In nucleotides, the CDR3 is TGTGCCATCAGTACTAGCGGGTCCTACAATGAGCAGTTCTTC. Translated, it gives CAISTSGSYNEQFF.

This rearrangement joins TRBV5-6 to TRBJ2-1; a possible D gene is TRBD1 (5 bases). The CDR3 is made up of 12 amino acids. V lost 0 bases, J lost 10 bases, and 8 bases lay in between. Germline V lookup: CDR1 SGHDT, CDR2 YYEEEE. DNA for the CDR3: TGTGCCAGCAGCTTGGCAGGGCGGGAGCAGTTCTTC. Protein sequence: CASSLAGREQFF.